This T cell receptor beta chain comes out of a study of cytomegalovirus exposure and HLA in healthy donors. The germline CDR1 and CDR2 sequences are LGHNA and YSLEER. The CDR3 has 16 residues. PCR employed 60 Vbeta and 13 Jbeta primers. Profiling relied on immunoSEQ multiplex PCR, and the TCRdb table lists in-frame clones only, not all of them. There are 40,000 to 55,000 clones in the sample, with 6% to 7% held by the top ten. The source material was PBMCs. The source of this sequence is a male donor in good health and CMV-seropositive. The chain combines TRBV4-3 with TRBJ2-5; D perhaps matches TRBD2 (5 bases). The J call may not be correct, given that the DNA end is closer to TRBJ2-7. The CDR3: CASSQVFDAPRVEQYF. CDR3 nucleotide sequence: TGCGCCAGCAGCCAAGTATTTGACGCCCCGAGGGTCGAGCAGTACTTC.